The next 25 T cell receptor beta chains were all read from a single sample in a study of cytomegalovirus exposure and HLA in healthy donors. Amplification used 60 Vbeta primers and 13 Jbeta primers. The data were produced by immunoSEQ multiplex PCR, yet TCRdb's version contains in-frame clones alone and is incomplete. The sample has some 150,000 clones, roughly 83% seen once; the top ten hold 3.5%. The sample taken for sequencing was PBMCs. All receptors derive from a human donor in good health.

J is TRBJ2-1 and V is TRBV7-6; TRBD2 matches 13 bases. Trimming cost V 5 bases and J 7 bases; bases outside gene matches: 8. Per germline, CDR1 SGHVS and CDR2 FNYEAQ. This CDR3 has 16 amino acids. CDR3 protein: CASSVRLAGGLNEQFF. CDR3 DNA: TGTGCCAGCAGCGTAAGACTAGCGGGAGGTCTGAATGAGCAGTTCTTC.

This clone is a singleton in its sample. The chain uses TRBV18 and TRBJ2-7; possibly TRBD2 for D (5 bases). This CDR3 is 14 amino acids long. V dropped 0 bases and J dropped 3 bases, with 9 bases sitting between them. CDR1 is KGHSH, CDR2 LQKENI, per germline. The CDR3 sequence: CASSPPPGSYEQYF. The CDR3 nucleotides are TGTGCCAGCTCACCACCCCCGGGGAGCTACGAGCAGTACTTC.

Concerning this clone itself: Compared with germline, one end of the junction differs, possibly owing to a read error. This sequence joins TRBV7-2 and TRBJ1-2, with 8 bases aligning to TRBD1. This CDR3 comprises 16 residues. Germline assignment: CDR1 SGHTA and CDR2 FQGNSA. The CDR3 loop reads CASSLGRTGRLGGYPF. The CDR3 DNA reads TGTGCCAGCAGCTTGGGGCGGACAGGGCGCCTGGGTGGCTACCCCTTC.

V usage is TRBV7-2 and J usage is TRBJ2-7; the D gene is possibly TRBD1 (6 bases). CDR1 and CDR2 (germline): SGHTA, FQGNSA. The CDR3 runs to 15 residues. The V gene lost 1 base and the J gene lost 4 bases, with 14 bases spanning the gap. This CDR3 is CASSLDGRGLYEQYF. In nucleotides, the CDR3 is TGTGCCAGCAGCTTAGACGGCAGGGGATTATACGAGCAGTACTTC.

The rearrangement links TRBV9 to TRBJ1-2; a weak D match, TRBD1 (5 bases). V dropped 4 bases and J dropped 4 bases, with 17 bases sitting between them. Per germline, CDR1 SGDLS and CDR2 YYNGEE. CDR3 length equals 15 residues. DNA of the CDR3: TGTGCCAGCAGCCCAGGGACTTCGCCATCCTATGGCTACACCTTC. It specifies CASSPGTSPSYGYTF.

The CDR3 sequence: CASSHGAGKMNTEAFF. In DNA form, the CDR3 reads TGTGCCAGTAGCCACGGGGCGGGGAAAATGAACACTGAAGCTTTCTTT. V usage is TRBV19 and J usage is TRBJ1-1; TRBD1 might be the D (5 bases). Germline CDR1 is LNHDA and CDR2 is SQIVND (reference sequence). This CDR3 spans 16 amino acids. Trimming pared 6 bases from V and 0 bases from J, leaving 17 bases between.

This clone was observed once. The V call is TRBV7-9, the J call TRBJ1-3, with D tentatively TRBD1 (5 bases). CDR3 length: 14 residues. V was trimmed by 4 bases and J by 0 bases, leaving 7 bases between them. Looked up from germline, CDR1 is SEHNR and CDR2 is FQNEAQ (reference sequence). The CDR3 loop reads CASSSGDSGNTIYF. The CDR3 DNA follows: TGTGCCAGCAGCTCGGGGGACTCTGGAAACACCATATATTTT.

This clone has just a few counts. CDR3 in amino acids: CATKAGSLGPLHF. For the CDR3, the DNA is TGTGCCACCAAGGCAGGATCTCTTGGACCCCTCCACTTT. The V call is TRBV27, the J call TRBJ1-6; D unresolved. This CDR3 comprises 13 residues. Germline V gene sequence: CDR1 MNHEY, CDR2 SMNVEV (reference sequence). The ends were cut back, 10 bases at V and 12 bases at J, with 19 bases in the middle.

This chain uses TRBV7-9 with TRBJ2-7; 14 nucleotides line up with TRBD2. Germline-derived CDR1 and CDR2 are SEHNR and FQNEAQ (reference sequence). V was clipped by 5 bases and J by 0 bases; unmatched bases: 6. The CDR3 is 17 amino acids. CDR3 sequence (DNA): TGTGCCAGCAGCCGGGGACTAGCGGGGGCCAACTCCTACGAGCAGTACTTC. Protein: CASSRGLAGANSYEQYF. Variable domain in full (rest from reference TRBV7-9 and TRBJ2-7): DTGVSQNPRHKITKRGQNVTFRCDPISEHNRLYWYRQTLGQGPEFLTYFQNEAQLEKSRLLSDRFSAERPKGSFSTLEIQRTEQGDSAMYLCASSRGLAGANSYEQYFGPGTRLTVT.

This clone has just a few counts. The chain has TRBV18 and TRBJ1-1; tentatively, D is TRBD1 (5 bases). This CDR3 region has 14 residues. Trimming removed 1 base at V and 1 base at J, with 7 bases between. Germline V gene sequence: CDR1 KGHSH, CDR2 LQKENI. The chain's CDR3 is CASSPLGQNTEAFF. CDR3 DNA sequence: TGTGCCAGCTCACCACTCGGACAGAACACTGAAGCTTTCTTT.

J is TRBJ2-3 and V is TRBV15; 8 nucleotides match TRBD2. The CDR3 runs 16 residues. Germline V gene data show CDR1 as LNHNV and CDR2 as YYDKDF (reference sequence). V gave up 0 bases and J gave up 1 base; unmatched junction bases: 3. CDR3 nucleotides: TGTGCCACCAGCAGAGAAGCGGGAGAAGGCACAGATACGCAGTATTTT. It specifies CATSREAGEGTDTQYF.

The chain's CDR3 is CASSLITGNQPQHF. The CDR3 nucleotides are TGTGCCAGCAGTTTAATCACAGGGAATCAGCCCCAGCATTTT. The chain carries TRBV28 and TRBJ1-5; a possible D gene is TRBD1 (6 bases). V dropped 2 bases and J dropped 4 bases, with 9 bases sitting between them. From germline, CDR1 is MDHEN and CDR2 SYDVKM. The CDR3 is 14 residues long.

This clone was observed a handful of times. This chain links TRBV28 with TRBJ2-2, with D unresolved. The CDR3 covers 12 residues. V was shortened by 11 bases and J by 1 base, with 8 bases between the two germline ends. The germline gives CDR1 MDHEN, CDR2 SYDVKM. CDR3 sequence: CAGRRNTGELFF. CDR3 bases: TGTGCCGGTCGGAGGAACACCGGGGAGCTGTTTTTT.

The V gene is TRBV6-5, the J gene TRBJ1-6, with D unclear. V was clipped by 4 bases and J by 6 bases, with 7 bases between them. This CDR3 is 13 amino acids long. Germline V gene data show CDR1 as MNHEY and CDR2 as SVGAGI. CDR3 region: CASSSSRNSPLHF. The CDR3 DNA reads TGTGCCAGCAGTTCCAGTCGTAATTCACCCCTCCACTTT.

A few counts support this clone. The chain carries TRBV7-9 and TRBJ2-3; D not certain. V was cut by 4 bases and J by 4 bases, with 12 bases left in between. CDR1 and CDR2 (germline): SEHNR, FQNEAQ (reference sequence). The CDR3 spans 14 residues. The CDR3 is CASSWSIPPDTQYF. The CDR3 nucleotides are TGTGCCAGCAGCTGGAGCATTCCCCCAGATACGCAGTATTTT.

The V and J genes are TRBV5-1 and TRBJ2-7; no firm D call. Per the germline V gene, CDR1 is SGHRS and CDR2 is YFSETQ. V lost 1 base and J 0 bases, leaving 11 bases between the germline ends. The CDR3 is made up of 15 amino acids. CDR3 in amino acids: CASSLMPESSYEQYF. In DNA, the CDR3 is TGCGCCAGCAGCTTGATGCCGGAGAGCTCCTACGAGCAGTACTTC.

The chain recombines TRBV5-8 with TRBJ1-3; D may be TRBD1 (6 bases). The CDR3 loop spans 16 amino acids. Trimming removed 4 bases from V and 0 bases from J, with 14 bases in between. From germline, CDR1 is SGHTS and CDR2 YDEGEE. Here the CDR3 DNA reads TGTGCCAGCAGCCTGGACAGCTCCCACTCTGGAAACACCATATATTTT. Translation: CASSLDSSHSGNTIYF.

The chain joins TRBV7-9 to TRBJ2-6; 9 bases are a match to TRBD1. The CDR3 is 17 amino acids. Trimming took 3 bases from V and 2 from J; bases not matched to a gene: 5. CDR1 and CDR2 (germline): SEHNR, FQNEAQ (reference sequence). The CDR3, as DNA: TGTGCCAGCAGCTTGGGACAGGGATTCACTGGGGCCAACGTCCTGACTTTC. Encoded protein: CASSLGQGFTGANVLTF.

The CDR3 DNA is TGTGCCAGCAGTGCACAGGGAAAGAATTCACCCCTCCACTTT. Protein product: CASSAQGKNSPLHF. This chain connects TRBV27 to TRBJ1-6; D may be TRBD1 (6 bases). The CDR3 totals 14 residues. V was shortened by 5 bases and J by 7 bases, with 12 bases between the two germline ends. Per germline, CDR1 MNHEY and CDR2 SMNVEV (reference sequence).

The J gene is TRBJ1-1, the V gene TRBV16; D is uncertain. CDR1 and CDR2 from the germline V gene are KGHSY and FQNENV. With 3 bases removed from V and 5 bases from J, the gap between germline ends came to 4 bases. The CDR3 is 11 residues long. CDR3 residues: CASSHGTEAFF. The CDR3, as DNA: TGTGCCAGCAGCCACGGTACTGAAGCTTTCTTT. Drawing the rest from reference TRBV16 and TRBJ1-1, the complete variable domain is GEEVAQTPKHLVRGEGQKAKLYCAPIKGHSYVFWYQQVLKNEFKFLISFQNENVFDETGMPKERFSAKCLPNSPCSLEIQATKLEDSAVYFCASSHGTEAFFGQGTRLTVV.

This clone was seen a handful of times. The CDR3 region is CASSGDGSSGANVLTF. The CDR3, as DNA: TGTGCCAGCAGTGGGGACGGGAGCTCTGGGGCCAACGTCCTGACTTTC. The V and J genes are TRBV2 and TRBJ2-6, with D perhaps matching TRBD2 (6 bases). The CDR3 has 16 residues. Trimming took 4 bases from V and 0 from J, leaving 10 bases between them. The germline V gene encodes CDR1 SNHLY and CDR2 FYNNEI.

The chain carries TRBV27 and TRBJ2-4, with a possible D match to TRBD1 (5 bases). V gave up 8 bases and J gave up 3 bases, with 8 bases separating them. Per the germline V gene, CDR1 is MNHEY and CDR2 is SMNVEV (reference sequence). The CDR3 is 12 amino acids. CDR3 in amino acids: CASGAGKNIQYF. Written as DNA, the CDR3 is TGTGCCAGCGGGGCAGGCAAAAACATTCAGTACTTC.

The rearrangement uses TRBV6-4 and TRBJ2-1; TRBD2 is a possible D gene (6 bases). CDR1 MRHNA and CDR2 SNTAGT come from the germline V gene. Trimming pared 0 bases from V and 14 bases from J, leaving 11 bases between. The CDR3 has 12 residues. The CDR3, as DNA: TGTGCCAGCAGTGACTCATCGGGAGATGAGTTCTTC. As protein: CASSDSSGDEFF.

V usage is TRBV19 and J usage is TRBJ1-6; tentative D call: TRBD1 (5 bases). Trimming took 7 bases from V and 7 from J, leaving 8 bases between them. From germline, CDR1 is LNHDA and CDR2 SQIVND (reference sequence). CDR3 length equals 12 residues. The CDR3 coding sequence is TGTGCCAGTACCAGACAGAATTCACCCCTCCACTTT. It translates to CASTRQNSPLHF.

The rearrangement uses TRBV19 and TRBJ2-5; TRBD1 matches 9 bases. There are 14 residues in the CDR3. Germline loops: CDR1 LNHDA, CDR2 SQIVND (reference sequence). V was clipped by 5 bases and J by 2 bases; unmatched bases: 3. CDR3 nucleotide sequence: TGTGCCAGTAGTGACAGGGGGGGTCAAGAGACCCAGTACTTC. Translated: CASSDRGGQETQYF.